The 26 T cell receptor beta chains presented below share a single source sample, sequenced in a study of T cell responses to AZD1222 COVID-19 vaccine. Sequencing used immunoSEQ multiplex PCR; TCRdb keeps in-frame clones, though not all of them. The table shows fewer than 120,000 clones, with about 88% occurring only once. The sample in question was peripheral blood, obtained on day 0 of AZD1222 vaccination. The source of these receptors is an adult in good health.

This clone was detected a few times. The V call is TRBV2, the J call TRBJ2-5, with 8 bases fitting TRBD2. V dropped 1 base and J dropped 9; count of bases not matched to a gene: 10. The CDR3 runs 15 residues. Germline CDR1 is SNHLY and CDR2 is FYNNEI. The CDR3 loop is CASSEGTSGAGAQYF. CDR3 bases: TGTGCCAGCAGTGAAGGTACTAGCGGTGCTGGGGCCCAGTACTTC.

This clone showed up just once. V usage is TRBV5-1 and J usage is TRBJ1-1; unclear D gene. There are 13 residues in the CDR3. The germline CDR1 and CDR2 sequences are SGHRS and YFSETQ. Trimming took 2 bases from V and 1 from J, leaving 6 bases between them. The CDR3 loop reads CASSFRQNTEAFF. CDR3 nucleotide sequence: TGCGCCAGCAGCTTCCGCCAGAACACTGAAGCTTTCTTT.

The chain uses TRBV27 and TRBJ2-7, with D possibly called TRBD1 or TRBD2 (7 bases each). Germline values: CDR1 MNHEY, CDR2 SMNVEV (reference sequence). V dropped 5 bases and J dropped 6 bases, with 26 bases sitting between them. This CDR3 region has 17 residues. The CDR3 sequence: CASSPLPRGGGSSEQYF. The DNA of the CDR3 is TGTGCCAGCAGTCCCCTCCCCCGGGGAGGGGGCTCTTCCGAGCAGTACTTC.

With respect to this clone: The same CDR3 also results from other DNA sequences found in this sample. The rearrangement uses TRBV18 and TRBJ1-5; D is ambiguous. V was trimmed by 3 bases and J by 2 bases, leaving 5 bases between them. The germline V gene encodes CDR1 KGHSH and CDR2 LQKENI. The CDR3 consists of 13 residues. The CDR3 protein is CASSPAGNQPQHF. The CDR3 nucleotides are TGTGCCAGCTCACCTGCGGGCAATCAGCCCCAGCATTTT.

Written as DNA, the CDR3 is TGTGCCAGCAGCGTAGGTGGACAGGGAGGAAACTATGGCTACACCTTC. Its protein product is CASSVGGQGGNYGYTF. This chain joins TRBV9 and TRBJ1-2, with 8 bases fitting TRBD1. The CDR3 contains 16 residues. CDR1 and CDR2 from the germline V gene are SGDLS and YYNGEE. J gave up 2 bases and V 0 bases, and 6 bases lay outside the gene matches.

The chain uses TRBV14 and TRBJ1-3, with D unclear. This CDR3 spans 18 amino acids. Germline assignment: CDR1 SGHDN and CDR2 FVKESK. V dropped 0 bases and J dropped 1 base, with 16 bases sitting between them. This CDR3 reads CASSQDRAAVKSGNTIYF. The CDR3 nucleotides read TGTGCCAGCAGCCAAGATCGAGCGGCGGTAAAGTCTGGAAACACCATATATTTT.

The chain has TRBV3-1 (or the pseudogene TRBV3-2) and TRBJ2-7; maybe TRBD1 (6 bases). In germline, CDR1 is LGHDT, CDR2 YNNKEL (reference sequence). This CDR3 has 11 residues. V lost 1 base to trimming and J lost 11 bases, with 9 bases between them. As DNA, the CDR3 is TGTGCCAGCAGCCAAGGGACAGAAAAGTACTTC. The encoded protein is CASSQGTEKYF.

CDR3 residues: CASRETGRVGGYTF. Written as DNA, the CDR3 is TGTGCCAGCAGGGAGACAGGGCGAGTCGGTGGCTACACCTTC. The chain joins TRBV2 to TRBJ1-2; TRBD1 aligns across 7 bases. The CDR3 runs 14 residues. V trimming: 6 bases; J trimming: 7 bases; junction bases outside the gene matches: 11. The germline CDR1 and CDR2 sequences are SNHLY and FYNNEI.

This clone has a handful of counts. This chain joins TRBV3-1 (or the pseudogene TRBV3-2) and TRBJ1-2, with D possibly matching TRBD1 (5 bases). Germline V lookup: CDR1 LGHDT, CDR2 YNNKEL (reference sequence). This CDR3 is built from 12 residues. Trimming took off 8 bases at V and 0 bases at J, with 7 bases between the two ends. Here the CDR3 DNA reads TGTGCCAGCGGGGGTTCTAACTATGGCTACACCTTC. This codes for CASGGSNYGYTF.

The chain carries TRBV7-9 and TRBJ1-5; unclear D gene. V dropped 2 bases and J dropped 3 bases, with 11 bases sitting between them. Germline CDR1 reads SEHNR; CDR2 reads FQNEAQ (reference sequence). The CDR3 consists of 15 residues. The CDR3 DNA reads as TGTGCCAGCAGCTTAAACGGCGGCTACAATCAGCCCCAGCATTTT. Translation: CASSLNGGYNQPQHF.

This clone has a handful of counts. Other DNA sequences in this specimen translate into the identical CDR3. The chain has TRBV6-1 and TRBJ1-5; D remains ambiguous. Germline CDR1 is MNHNS and CDR2 is SASEGT. This CDR3 region has 14 residues. Trimming pared 1 base from V and 1 base from J, leaving 5 bases between. In DNA, the CDR3 is TGTGCCAGCAGTGAAGACGGCAGCAATCAGCCCCAGCATTTT. Protein sequence: CASSEDGSNQPQHF.

This chain uses TRBV9 with TRBJ2-3; 13 bases agree with TRBD2. Germline V gene sequence: CDR1 SGDLS, CDR2 YYNGEE. J lost 3 bases, V lost 4 bases, and 5 bases had no gene match. The CDR3 has 16 residues. For the CDR3, the DNA is TGTGCCAGCAGCTCCGGGACTAGCGGGGTAACAGATACGCAGTATTTT. It specifies CASSSGTSGVTDTQYF.

The rearrangement links TRBV3-1 (or the pseudogene TRBV3-2) to TRBJ1-2; 9 positions agree with TRBD1. Germline V CDR1 and CDR2: LGHDT, YNNKEL (reference sequence). This CDR3 comprises 15 residues. Trimming cost V 4 bases and J 3 bases; bases outside gene matches: 6. The CDR3 DNA reads TGTGCCAGCAGCCGAATACAGGGGGCGGACTATGGCTACACCTTC. It codes for CASSRIQGADYGYTF.

This clone turned up a few times. This rearrangement joins TRBV30 to TRBJ2-7, with D perhaps TRBD2 (7 bases). The CDR3 covers 13 residues. Germline V CDR1 and CDR2: GTSNPN, SVGIG (reference sequence). V shed 8 bases and J shed 1 base, with 15 bases lying between them. The CDR3, as DNA: TGTGCCGCGGGAGAGGACAGTTCCTACGAGCAGTACTTC. Translating it yields CAAGEDSSYEQYF.

The V and J genes are TRBV12-3 or TRBV12-4 and TRBJ1-2; D is uncertain. CDR3 length: 13 residues. The ends were cut back, 6 bases at V and 3 bases at J, with 11 bases in the middle. The DNA for the CDR3 is TGTGCCAGCAGCTCCTCCAGACACTATGGCTACACCTTC. Amino acids: CASSSSRHYGYTF.

The chain employs TRBV5-1 and TRBJ2-7, with D perhaps matching TRBD1 (6 bases). Germline CDR1 SGHRS, CDR2 YFSETQ. The germline V and J ends were trimmed by 2 bases and 6 bases, with 15 bases remaining between them. The CDR3 covers 14 residues. The CDR3 DNA reads as TGCGCCAGCAGCTTAGACAGGACCTTTCTCGAGCAGTACTTC. Its translation is CASSLDRTFLEQYF.

The chain uses TRBV6-5 and TRBJ2-1; a possible D gene is TRBD1 (7 bases). This CDR3 spans 15 amino acids. Germline V CDR1 and CDR2: MNHEY, SVGAGI. V was pared by 2 bases and J by 12 bases, with 20 bases between. The CDR3 DNA reads as TGTGCCAGCAGTTACGGAACCCTGTCCCAGGGGGGGCAGTTCTTC. Its translation: CASSYGTLSQGGQFF.

This chain connects TRBV25-1 to TRBJ2-7, with 8 bases matching TRBD1. J was trimmed by 7 bases and V by 3 bases; bases with no gene match: 8. There are 14 residues in the CDR3. Looked up from germline, CDR1 is MGHDK and CDR2 is SYGVNS. The CDR3 spells CASSEGTGSGEQYF. The CDR3 DNA reads TGTGCCAGCAGTGAGGGGACAGGATCTGGGGAGCAGTACTTC.

This clone was counted a single time. The CDR3 sequence: CASSLSGGNTEAFF. CDR3 DNA: TGCGCCAGCAGCTTGTCGGGGGGCAACACTGAAGCTTTCTTT. The rearrangement links TRBV5-1 to TRBJ1-1; D may be TRBD1 (6 bases). The CDR3 has 14 residues. Trimming removed 1 base from V and 2 bases from J, with 9 bases in between. Germline values: CDR1 SGHRS, CDR2 YFSETQ.

This clone was recorded once. The V call is TRBV29-1, the J call TRBJ2-1; TRBD2 matches at 9 bases. This CDR3 has 14 amino acids. Germline V gives CDR1 SQVTM, CDR2 ANQGSEA. V lost 1 base and J lost 8; bases outside the gene matches: 6. The DNA of the CDR3 is TGCAGCGTTGAAGGCGGGGGGGCCGTTGATGAGCAGTTCTTC. Its translation: CSVEGGGAVDEQFF.

The chain recombines TRBV7-2 with TRBJ1-2; no firm D call. Trimming shortened V by 1 base and J by 0 bases, and 15 bases separated the two germline ends. CDR3 length: 17 residues. Per germline, CDR1 SGHTA and CDR2 FQGNSA. CDR3 amino acids: CASSLEVHSSSNYGYTF. The DNA of the CDR3 is TGTGCCAGCAGCTTAGAGGTTCACAGCAGTTCTAACTATGGCTACACCTTC.

The CDR3 DNA follows: TGTGCCATCAGTGAGCCCCAACAGGACCCGTGGATGGAGACCCAGTACTTC. Translated, it gives CAISEPQQDPWMETQYF. This rearrangement joins TRBV10-3 to TRBJ2-5, with D maybe TRBD1 (5 bases). CDR1 is ENHRY and CDR2 is SYGVKD in the germline V gene. V was pared by 2 bases and J by 5 bases, with 21 bases between. The CDR3 loop spans 17 amino acids.

The chain joins TRBV29-1 to TRBJ2-2; the D gene is possibly TRBD1 (5 bases). Germline V gene sequence: CDR1 SQVTM, CDR2 ANQGSEA. The CDR3 spans 13 residues. Trimming stripped 4 bases from V and 7 bases from J, with 13 bases between. The CDR3 is CSVADSSGGELFF. The CDR3 DNA sequence: TGCAGCGTTGCTGACAGCTCTGGCGGGGAGCTGTTTTTT.

The rearrangement links TRBV7-9 to TRBJ2-4; tentatively, D is TRBD1 or TRBD2 (6 bases each). Germline V lookup: CDR1 SEHNR, CDR2 FQNEAQ (reference sequence). Trimming took 0 bases from V and 1 from J, leaving 7 bases between them. This CDR3 region has 15 residues. This CDR3 is CASSLAGGAKNIQYF. For the CDR3, the DNA is TGTGCCAGCAGCTTAGCAGGGGGGGCCAAAAACATTCAGTACTTC.

This chain joins TRBV7-2 and TRBJ1-2; tentatively, D is TRBD1 (5 bases). Germline V lookup: CDR1 SGHTA, CDR2 FQGNSA. The ends were cut back, 6 bases at V and 5 bases at J, with 25 bases in the middle. The CDR3 extends over 17 amino acids. The CDR3 DNA sequence: TGTGCCAGCAGACTTAATCTCTTCGACAGTGCCTTTTATGGCTACACCTTC. This encodes CASRLNLFDSAFYGYTF.

This clone has a handful of counts. The rearrangement links TRBV19 to TRBJ2-2, with TRBD2 as a possible D gene (5 bases). Trimming took off 3 bases at V and 5 bases at J, with 10 bases between the two ends. This CDR3 has 14 residues. The germline V gene encodes CDR1 LNHDA and CDR2 SQIVND (reference sequence). The CDR3 is CASSIGTGTGELFF. The CDR3, as DNA: TGTGCCAGTAGTATTGGCACGGGGACCGGGGAGCTGTTTTTT. Full variable domain (outside the CDR3, taken from reference TRBV19 and TRBJ2-2): DGGITQSPKYLFRKEGQNVTLSCEQNLNHDAMYWYRQDPGQGLRLIYYSQIVNDFQKGDIAEGYSVSREKKESFPLTVTSAQKNPTAFYLCASSIGTGTGELFFGEGSRLTVL.